Each of the 14 T cell receptor beta chains below was sequenced from the same sample in a study of T cells after yellow fever vaccination. TCRdb re-called the 5' RACE reads with MiXCR, one entry per CDR3 protein. The sample lists roughly 310,000 distinct CDR3 sequences; approximately 3.8% were seen once. The material was PBMCs, obtained on the day of the yellow fever booster vaccination. All receptors derive from a man in his late teens or twenties who received the YFV17D yellow fever vaccine.

This clonotype was counted at least ten times. The chain recombines TRBV12-3 or TRBV12-4 with TRBJ2-1, with 9 bases aligning to TRBD1. Trimming removed 4 bases from V and 7 bases from J; junction bases left unmatched: 8. The CDR3 is 15 amino acids. In DNA form, the CDR3 reads TGTGCCAGCAGTTATTCCGGGACAGGGAGGAATGAGCAGTTCTTC. Amino acids: CASSYSGTGRNEQFF.

This clonotype was seen at least ten times. The V call is TRBV19, the J call TRBJ2-7; a possible D gene is TRBD1 (5 bases). CDR3 length: 18 amino acids. Looked up from germline, CDR1 is LNHDA and CDR2 is SQIVND (reference sequence). V lost 0 bases, J lost 3 bases, and 21 bases lay in between. The CDR3 coding sequence is TGTGCCAGTAGTATAGATCAAGGCGGACACCGGAACTTCTACGAGCAGTACTTC. This gives the protein CASSIDQGGHRNFYEQYF.

This rearrangement joins TRBV4-2 to TRBJ2-1; D gene ambiguous. The CDR3 has 16 residues. Germline values: CDR1 LGHNA, CDR2 YNFKEQ. The germline V and J ends were trimmed by 3 bases and 0 bases, with 12 bases remaining between them. This chain's CDR3 is CASSHPWRPSYNEQFF. The DNA for the CDR3 is TGTGCCAGCAGCCACCCCTGGCGTCCCTCCTACAATGAGCAGTTCTTC.

The chain has TRBV9 and TRBJ2-3; 7 bases match TRBD1. Looked up from germline, CDR1 is SGDLS and CDR2 is YYNGEE. This CDR3 contains 17 residues. The junction had 11 bases not matched to a gene; V was cut back by 3 bases and J by 1 base. CDR3 DNA sequence: TGTGCCAGCAGCGCAGCCCCCGGTGGACAGGGCACAGATACGCAGTATTTT. Residues: CASSAAPGGQGTDTQYF. Using reference TRBV9 and TRBJ2-3 for the parts outside the CDR3, the full variable domain is DSGVTQTPKHLITATGQRVTLRCSPRSGDLSVYWYQQSLDQGLQFLIQYYNGEERAKGNILERFSAQQFPDLHSELNLSSLELGDSALYFCASSAAPGGQGTDTQYFGPGTRLTVL.

CDR3 sequence: CASRNAGLETQYF. The CDR3 DNA reads as TGTGCCAGCAGAAATGCGGGGTTAGAGACCCAGTACTTC. The chain employs TRBV7-2 and TRBJ2-5; tentative D call: TRBD2 (6 bases). The germline V gene encodes CDR1 SGHTA and CDR2 FQGNSA. V shed 6 bases and J shed 4 bases, with 12 bases lying between them. The CDR3 runs to 13 residues.

This clonotype was counted many times. This chain connects TRBV5-1 to TRBJ1-2, with D unclear. The CDR3 spans 12 residues. V gave up 1 base and J gave up 10 bases, with 11 bases separating them. Germline CDR1 SGHRS, CDR2 YFSETQ. The CDR3 loop reads CASSLQQADYTF. The CDR3 DNA reads TGCGCCAGCAGCTTGCAGCAGGCCGACTACACCTTC.

This clonotype was recorded many times. The CDR3 DNA is TGTGCCAGCAGCCAAGGGGGATCAGCCTCCTACAATGAGCAGTTCTTC. Translating gives CASSQGGSASYNEQFF. V gene TRBV4-2 combines with J gene TRBJ2-1, with D unresolved. The CDR3 covers 16 residues. Germline CDR1 LGHNA, CDR2 YNFKEQ. V lost 1 base and J lost 0, with 10 bases in between.

This clonotype was recorded at least ten times. The chain uses TRBV5-1 and TRBJ1-1, with D tentatively TRBD1 (5 bases). The ends were cut back, 1 base at V and 4 bases at J, with 8 bases in the middle. Germline-derived CDR1 and CDR2 are SGHRS and YFSETQ. CDR3 length: 13 amino acids. The CDR3 nucleotides are TGCGCCAGCAGCTTGAAAGGGACCACTGAAGCTTTCTTT. Its translation: CASSLKGTTEAFF.

This clonotype has ten or more counts. This rearrangement joins TRBV4-2 to TRBJ1-1; D not resolved. The germline CDR1 and CDR2 sequences are LGHNA and YNFKEQ. The CDR3 has 14 amino acids. Trimming removed 1 base at V and 8 bases at J, with 14 bases between. The CDR3 region has the DNA TGTGCCAGCAGCCAAGCCCGCGGGGTGAGGGAAGCTTTCTTT. Amino acids: CASSQARGVREAFF.

This clonotype came up many times. V is TRBV29-1 and J is TRBJ2-1, with 8 bases fitting TRBD1. Germline-derived CDR1 and CDR2 are SQVTM and ANQGSEA. V lost 6 bases, J lost 3 bases, and 7 bases stayed unmatched. The CDR3 has 14 residues. The CDR3 loop is CSVKAGGDYNEQFF. Written as DNA, the CDR3 is TGCAGCGTCAAAGCAGGGGGCGACTACAATGAGCAGTTCTTC.

Many counts were recorded for this clonotype. The chain joins TRBV18 to TRBJ2-1; D is unresolved. Trimming removed 2 bases at V and 8 bases at J, with 7 bases between. Germline CDR1 KGHSH, CDR2 LQKENI. This CDR3 is built from 12 residues. The CDR3 reads CASSPVSYEQFF. The CDR3 bases are TGTGCCAGCTCACCAGTTTCATATGAGCAGTTCTTC.

This clonotype was observed a few times. This chain connects TRBV7-4 to TRBJ1-1, with TRBD1 as a possible D gene (5 bases). CDR3 length equals 14 residues. The V end was cut by 0 bases, the J end by 8 bases, with 13 bases between. CDR1 is SGHVT and CDR2 is SQSDAQ in the germline V gene. CDR3 amino acids: CASSLAGPTQEAFF. The CDR3 DNA follows: TGTGCCAGCAGCTTAGCGGGGCCGACCCAGGAAGCTTTCTTT.

Only a few counts were recorded for this clonotype. This rearrangement joins TRBV5-1 to TRBJ2-1, with a weak D call TRBD2 (6 bases). CDR3 length equals 15 residues. Germline V CDR1 and CDR2: SGHRS, YFSETQ. Trimming pared 6 bases from V and 3 bases from J, leaving 16 bases between. The CDR3 is CASTNGGIIYNEQFF. The DNA for the CDR3 is TGCGCCAGCACTAACGGGGGTATTATCTACAATGAGCAGTTCTTC.

This clonotype was seen a few times. The J gene is TRBJ2-5, the V gene TRBV20-1; 9 bases are a match to TRBD2. In germline, CDR1 is DFQATT, CDR2 SNEGSKA (reference sequence). Unmatched junction bases numbered 5, after V lost 2 bases and J lost 1 base. This CDR3 spans 15 amino acids. The CDR3 DNA sequence: TGCAGTGCTAGAAAAGCGGGGGGCCTCCAAGAGACCCAGTACTTC. Its protein product is CSARKAGGLQETQYF.